Presented here are 20 T cell receptor beta chains from one specimen sequenced in a study of T cells expressing NK-cell markers. TCRdb re-called the 5' RACE reads and catalogs CDR3 proteins one per entry, DNA excluded. This sample's table reports hundreds of thousands of distinct CDR3 sequences. The sequencing sample was made of blood T cells: a sorted CD56 or NKG2C T cell subset, CD4+ or CD8+ T cells, or bulk PBMC T cells (not recorded which). Receptors originate from a woman between 18 and 70 years old in good health.

The genes are TRBV29-1 and TRBJ2-2. Germline lookup yields CDR1 SQVTM and CDR2 ANQGSEA. The CDR3 consists of 14 residues. The CDR3 loop is CSVESQENTGELFF.

The chain employs TRBV12-3 or TRBV12-4 and TRBJ1-5; as DNA is missing, the TRBD1 call by TCRdb cannot be tested. The CDR3 covers 14 residues. CDR3 sequence: CASSLSGGAQPQHF.

The chain recombines TRBV19 with TRBJ2-3; without DNA, the TCRdb call of TRBD1 cannot be checked. The germline CDR1 and CDR2 sequences are LNHDA and SQIVND (reference sequence). CDR3 length: 15 amino acids. The CDR3: CASSDSGKTTDTQYF.

This chain uses TRBV12-3 or TRBV12-4 with TRBJ1-1; TCRdb reports TRBD1, a call that lacks DNA to check it against. The CDR3 consists of 16 residues. CDR3: CASTLRWQGAVTEAFF.

The chain uses TRBV12-3 or TRBV12-4 and TRBJ2-5. CDR3 length: 13 residues. CDR3 sequence: CASSLGTKETQYF.

V usage is TRBV6-5 and J usage is TRBJ1-6; TCRdb picks TRBD1, but there is no DNA to check that call. The CDR3 extends over 16 amino acids. Germline CDR1 reads MNHEY; CDR2 reads SVGAGI. The CDR3 region is CASSYSQGKRNSPLHF.

This rearrangement joins TRBV12-3 or TRBV12-4 to TRBJ1-5. CDR3 length: 14 amino acids. The CDR3 reads CASSLSQINQPQHF.

The chain joins TRBV15 to TRBJ1-1. From germline, CDR1 is LNHNV and CDR2 YYDKDF (reference sequence). CDR3 length: 15 amino acids. The CDR3 here is CATSRERQDTAEAFF.

This rearrangement joins TRBV29-1 to TRBJ2-5; without DNA, the TCRdb call of TRBD1 cannot be checked. Germline CDR1 SQVTM, CDR2 ANQGSEA. The CDR3 runs to 15 residues. CDR3 sequence: CSVAGTGTFGETQYF.

V usage is TRBV20-1 and J usage is TRBJ2-1; TCRdb's assignment of TRBD2 cannot be checked, as there is no DNA. This CDR3 comprises 14 residues. CDR1 and CDR2 (germline): DFQATT, SNEGSKA (reference sequence). The CDR3 region is CSAPTSGGKNEQFF.

The rearrangement joins TRBV12-3 or TRBV12-4 to TRBJ1-5; there is no DNA to check the TCRdb D call of TRBD1. CDR3 length equals 14 residues. The CDR3: CASSFGNSNQPQHF.

This chain connects TRBV18 to TRBJ2-1. In germline, CDR1 is KGHSH, CDR2 LQKENI. The CDR3 spans 15 residues. CDR3 in amino acids: CASSPQALPYNEQFF. Filled out from reference TRBV18 and TRBJ2-1, the complete variable domain reads NAGVMQNPRHLVRRRGQEARLRCSPMKGHSHVYWYRQLPEEGLKFMVYLQKENIIDESGMPKERFSAEFPKEGPSILRIQQVVRGDSAAYFCASSPQALPYNEQFFGPGTRLTVL.

The CDR3 loop is CASSLAPAGGNQPQHF. The chain uses TRBV5-1 and TRBJ1-5. Per germline, CDR1 SGHRS and CDR2 YFSETQ. The CDR3 extends over 16 amino acids. Variable domain in full (rest from reference TRBV5-1 and TRBJ1-5): KAGVTQTPRYLIKTRGQQVTLSCSPISGHRSVSWYQQTPGQGLQFLFEYFSETQRNKGNFPGRFSGRQFSNSRSEMNVSTLELGDSALYLCASSLAPAGGNQPQHFGDGTRLSIL.

The chain employs TRBV12-3 or TRBV12-4 and TRBJ1-1; TCRdb reports TRBD1, a call that lacks DNA to check it against. The CDR3 spans 14 residues. CDR3 in amino acids: CASRPGALNTEAFF.

The J gene is TRBJ1-6, the V gene TRBV20-1; the TCRdb D gene call, TRBD1, has no DNA to confirm it. The V gene's germline CDR1 is DFQATT and CDR2 SNEGSKA (reference sequence). The CDR3 spans 15 residues. This CDR3 is CSARGSSGDNSPLHF.

The gene calls are TRBV6-1 and TRBJ2-7; as DNA is missing, the TRBD2 call by TCRdb cannot be tested. The CDR3 sequence is 16 residues long. CDR1 MNHNS and CDR2 SASEGT come from the germline V gene. The CDR3 is CASRMRPGHGSYEQYF.

V and J are TRBV29-1 and TRBJ2-5; as DNA is missing, the TRBD1 call by TCRdb cannot be tested. CDR1 and CDR2 from the germline V gene are SQVTM and ANQGSEA. This CDR3 region has 12 residues. The CDR3 protein is CSGRTVQETQYF. The full variable domain, in which reference TRBV29-1 and TRBJ2-5 provide the parts outside the CDR3, is SAVISQKPSRDICQRGTSLTIQCQVDSQVTMMFWYRQQPGQSLTLIATANQGSEATYESGFVIDKFPISRPNLTFSTLTVSNMSPEDSSIYLCSGRTVQETQYFGPGTRLLVL.

The V gene is TRBV28, the J gene TRBJ2-2; TCRdb proposes TRBD2, but this gene call is untestable without DNA. Looked up from germline, CDR1 is MDHEN and CDR2 is SYDVKM. The CDR3 runs 16 residues. This CDR3 reads CASSSLSGSETGELFF.

The genes are TRBV24-1 and TRBJ2-5; TCRdb reports TRBD1, a call that lacks DNA to check it against. The CDR3 contains 19 residues. Germline CDR1 KGHDR, CDR2 SFDVKD. The CDR3 sequence: CATSDPAKGQGVLQETQYF.

The chain links TRBV5-1 to TRBJ2-1; TCRdb designates TRBD1, a call that cannot be tested without DNA. Germline V gives CDR1 SGHRS, CDR2 YFSETQ. The CDR3 extends over 15 amino acids. CDR3 sequence: CASSPGQGANNEQFF.